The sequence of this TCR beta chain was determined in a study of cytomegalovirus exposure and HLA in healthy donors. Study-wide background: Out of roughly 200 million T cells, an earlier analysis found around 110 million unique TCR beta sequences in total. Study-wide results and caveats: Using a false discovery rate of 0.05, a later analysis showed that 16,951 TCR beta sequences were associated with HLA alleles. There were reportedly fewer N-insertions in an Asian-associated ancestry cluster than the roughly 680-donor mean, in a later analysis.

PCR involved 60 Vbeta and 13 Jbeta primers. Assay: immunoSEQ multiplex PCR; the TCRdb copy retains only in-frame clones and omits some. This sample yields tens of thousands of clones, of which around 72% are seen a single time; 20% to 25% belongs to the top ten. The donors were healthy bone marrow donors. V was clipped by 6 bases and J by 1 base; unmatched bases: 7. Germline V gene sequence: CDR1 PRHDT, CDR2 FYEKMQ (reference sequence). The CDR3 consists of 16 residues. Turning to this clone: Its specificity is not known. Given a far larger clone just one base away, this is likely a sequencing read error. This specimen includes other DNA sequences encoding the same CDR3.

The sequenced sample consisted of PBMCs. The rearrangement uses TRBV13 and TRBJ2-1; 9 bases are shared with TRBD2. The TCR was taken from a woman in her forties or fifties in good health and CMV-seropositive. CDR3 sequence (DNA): TGTGCCAGCAGTGTTAGCGGGAGTTGGTCCTACAATGAGCAGTTCTTC. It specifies CASSVSGSWSYNEQFF. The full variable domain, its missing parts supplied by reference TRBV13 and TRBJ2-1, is AAGVIQSPRHLIKEKRETATLKCYPIPRHDTVYWYQQGPGQDPQFLISFYEKMQSDKGSIPDRFSAQQFSDYHSELNMSSLELGDSALYFCASSVSGSWSYNEQFFGPGTRLTVL.